What follows is one T cell receptor beta chain and its context. Clones were read by immunoSEQ multiplex PCR, and TCRdb kept only the in-frame ones, dropping some. Here the sample spans 20,000 or so clones, around 74% being singletons. CDR1 and CDR2 from the germline V gene are SGHTA and FQGNSA. The J segment lost 5 bases and the V segment lost 3 bases, leaving 9 bases of the junction unmatched. The length of the CDR3 is 15 residues. This entry is derived from a study of ipilimumab plus nivolumab after autologous stem cell transplantation. Study-wide context: Patients received a median of about 5 ipilimumab and 8 or 9 nivolumab doses.

Through week 26, nivolumab 3 mg/kg IV was given weeks 1, 4, 7, 10, then biweekly. The input for sequencing was PBMCs, taken in a trial of ipilimumab plus nivolumab as post-transplant consolidation. The receptor was isolated from a male donor with diffuse large B-cell lymphoma. V is TRBV7-2 and J is TRBJ2-7; 8 nucleotides agree with TRBD2. The CDR3: CASSLDGGGLHEQYF. CDR3 DNA: TGTGCCAGCAGCTTGGATGGCGGGGGGCTCCACGAGCAGTACTTC.